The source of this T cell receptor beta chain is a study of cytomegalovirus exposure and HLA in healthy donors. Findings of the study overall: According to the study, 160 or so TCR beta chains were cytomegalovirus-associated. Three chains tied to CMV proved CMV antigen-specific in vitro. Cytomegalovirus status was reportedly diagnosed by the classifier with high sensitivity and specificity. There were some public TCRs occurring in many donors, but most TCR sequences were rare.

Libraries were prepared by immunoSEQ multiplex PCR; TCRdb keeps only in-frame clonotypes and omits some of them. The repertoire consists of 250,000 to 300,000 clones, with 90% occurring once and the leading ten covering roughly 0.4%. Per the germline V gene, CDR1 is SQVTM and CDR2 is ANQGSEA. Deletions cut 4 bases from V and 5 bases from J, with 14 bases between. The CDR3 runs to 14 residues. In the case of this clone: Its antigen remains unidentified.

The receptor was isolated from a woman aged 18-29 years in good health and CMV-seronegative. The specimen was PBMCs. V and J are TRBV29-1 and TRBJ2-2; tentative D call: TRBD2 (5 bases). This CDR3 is CSVGSNRGTGELFF. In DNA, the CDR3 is TGCAGCGTTGGCAGTAACAGAGGGACCGGGGAGCTGTTTTTT.